This TCR beta chain is drawn from a study of T cell responses to AZD1222 COVID-19 vaccine. As regards this clone: The antigen remains unidentified.

General study results and limits: Following two doses of AZD1222, Spike-specific TCR breadth and depth rose.

V was pared by 3 bases and J by 4 bases, with 8 bases of the junction left unmatched. Germline V CDR1 and CDR2: DFQATT, SNEGSKA (reference sequence). CDR3 length: 16 residues. Method: immunoSEQ multiplex PCR; TCRdb's copy keeps in-frame clones and lacks some. Of 45,000 to 50,000 clones listed, about 91% are singletons. The source of this sequence is an adult who received the AZD1222 COVID-19 vaccine. This specimen was peripheral blood, taken 28 days after the second AZD1222 dose. This chain links TRBV20-1 with TRBJ2-1, with 11 bases fitting TRBD2. CDR3 protein: CSASPRLAGLYNEQFF. CDR3 sequence (DNA): TGCAGTGCTAGTCCCCGACTAGCGGGGTTGTACAATGAGCAGTTCTTC.